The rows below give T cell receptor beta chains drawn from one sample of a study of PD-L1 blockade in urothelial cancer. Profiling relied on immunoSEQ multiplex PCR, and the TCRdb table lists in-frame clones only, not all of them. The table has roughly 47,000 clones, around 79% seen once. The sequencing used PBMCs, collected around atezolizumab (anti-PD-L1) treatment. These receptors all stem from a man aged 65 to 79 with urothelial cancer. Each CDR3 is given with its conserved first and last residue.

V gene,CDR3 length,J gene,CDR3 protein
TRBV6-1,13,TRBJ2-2,CASSVLFGGELFF
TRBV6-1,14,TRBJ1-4,CASSVDSVTEKLFF
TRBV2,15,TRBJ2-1,CASTLQLAGRNEQFF
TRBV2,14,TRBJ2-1,CASRAGTSVGEQFF
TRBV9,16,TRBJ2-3,CASSAVRGEGTDTQYF
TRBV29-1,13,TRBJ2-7,CSGMMGLNSEQYF
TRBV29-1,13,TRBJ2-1,CSVDGTGYNEQFF
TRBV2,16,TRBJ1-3,CASSEVGLNSGNTIYF
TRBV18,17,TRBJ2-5,CASSPLDSAGSKQTQYF
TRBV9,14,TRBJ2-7,CASSLHGGSYEQYF
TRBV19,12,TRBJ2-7,CASSSSSYEQYF
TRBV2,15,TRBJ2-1,CASRGGSSSYNEQFF
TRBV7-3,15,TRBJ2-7,CASSPTGTSSYEQYF
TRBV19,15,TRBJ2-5,CASSIGGTGGETQYF